A single sample is the source of the 9 T cell receptor beta chains below, sequenced in a study of early T cells in non-severe SARS-CoV-2 infection. TCRdb reanalysed the 5' RACE reads using MiXCR and keeps one entry per CDR3 protein. The data contain approximately 42,000 distinct CDR3 sequences, roughly 6.2% of them seen just once; the ten biggest clones take up 9.5% to 15%. Material: whole blood. The receptors were gathered from an adult who was a healthcare worker with PCR-confirmed SARS-CoV-2 infection or an uninfected control (not recorded which).

The table lists this clonotype with a few counts. V is TRBV4-2 and J is TRBJ2-7, with D possibly being TRBD1 (5 bases). V shed 5 bases and J shed 1 base, with 9 bases lying between them. CDR1 is LGHNA, CDR2 YNFKEQ, per germline. This CDR3 region has 13 residues. The DNA of the CDR3 is TGTGCCAGCAGCTCACAGGATTCCTACGAGCAGTACTTC. It translates to CASSSQDSYEQYF.

This clonotype was seen a handful of times. This chain joins TRBV4-1 and TRBJ2-2; D is undetermined. V lost 0 bases, J lost 1 base, and 6 bases lay in between. The CDR3 runs to 15 residues. Germline V gives CDR1 MGHRA, CDR2 YSYEKL. CDR3 sequence (DNA): TGCGCCAGCAGCCAAGAGAACAGGAACACCGGGGAGCTGTTTTTT. It specifies CASSQENRNTGELFF.

The rearrangement links TRBV11-2 to TRBJ2-7; D might be TRBD1 or TRBD2, each matching 5 bases. Germline CDR1 reads SGHAT; CDR2 reads FQNNGV. The CDR3 spans 14 residues. V was trimmed by 6 bases and J by 3 bases, leaving 15 bases between them. The CDR3 spells CASSRRGVGYEQYF. The CDR3 DNA is TGTGCCAGCAGTCGCAGAGGGGTTGGCTACGAGCAGTACTTC. The complete variable domain, with remaining parts taken from reference TRBV11-2 and TRBJ2-7, reads EAGVAQSPRYKIIEKRQSVAFWCNPISGHATLYWYQQILGQGPKLLIQFQNNGVVDDSQLPKDRFSAERLKGVDSTLKIQPAKLEDSAVYLCASSRRGVGYEQYFGPGTRLTVT.

This clonotype has just a few counts. This chain joins TRBV7-9 and TRBJ2-7; a weak D match, TRBD2 (6 bases). The CDR3 is 16 amino acids. V dropped 4 bases and J dropped 4 bases, with 20 bases sitting between them. Germline V lookup: CDR1 SEHNR, CDR2 FQNEAQ (reference sequence). The CDR3 spells CASSWPLVGGMYEQYF. DNA for the CDR3: TGTGCCAGCAGCTGGCCCCTTGTCGGGGGTATGTACGAGCAGTACTTC.

The chain carries TRBV19 and TRBJ2-1; 8 bases are shared with TRBD2. CDR3 size: 14 residues. Germline CDR1 LNHDA, CDR2 SQIVND (reference sequence). The J segment lost 4 bases and the V segment lost 7 bases, leaving 6 bases of the junction unmatched. The CDR3 bases are TGTGCCAGTACCCCGGGGGGGCTTTACAATGAGCAGTTCTTC. As protein: CASTPGGLYNEQFF.

This clonotype was recorded many times. The chain recombines TRBV27 with TRBJ2-6; D is undetermined. Germline CDR1 MNHEY, CDR2 SMNVEV (reference sequence). The V gene lost 1 base and the J gene lost 2 bases, with 9 bases spanning the gap. The CDR3 contains 16 residues. The CDR3 loop is CASSLLRETGANVLTF. For the CDR3, the DNA is TGTGCCAGCAGTTTATTAAGGGAAACTGGGGCCAACGTCCTGACTTTC.

This clonotype was found a few times. The rearrangement links TRBV28 to TRBJ2-5; D unclear. Germline V gives CDR1 MDHEN, CDR2 SYDVKM. Trimming pared 5 bases from V and 4 bases from J, leaving 11 bases between. The CDR3 runs to 13 residues. The CDR3 loop is CASSPPVGETQYF. CDR3 nucleotides: TGTGCCAGCAGTCCACCGGTGGGAGAGACCCAGTACTTC.

This clonotype showed up many times. V usage is TRBV20-1 and J usage is TRBJ1-6; D is perhaps TRBD1 (5 bases). The CDR3 runs to 13 residues. V was clipped by 5 bases and J by 2 bases, with 7 bases between them. Germline CDR1 is DFQATT and CDR2 is SNEGSKA (reference sequence). CDR3 sequence reads: CSASGPYNSPLHF. The CDR3 DNA is TGCAGTGCTTCGGGACCCTATAATTCACCCCTCCACTTT.

The gene calls are TRBV5-1 and TRBJ2-2; possibly TRBD1 or TRBD2 for D (6 bases each). Per germline, CDR1 SGHRS and CDR2 YFSETQ. This CDR3 spans 14 amino acids. Between the trimmed V and J ends, which lost 4 bases and 0 bases, there was a span of 7 bases. CDR3 protein: CASSGGPNTGELFF. The CDR3 DNA follows: TGCGCCAGCAGCGGGGGGCCGAACACCGGGGAGCTGTTTTTT.